This T cell receptor beta chain was retrieved from a study of shared clonotypes between healthy human individuals. Study context: CD8 memory received one plate per donor, CD8 naive two, CD4 memory three and CD4 naive three. Study-level points and caveats: Apart from blood, nothing was sampled; tissue repertoires likely differ.

As concerns this clone: The target antigen is unknown.

Naive CD8 cells, CD45RO-negative and positively selected for CCR7, excluded terminally differentiated effector memory CD45RA+ cells. V lost 2 bases, J lost 8 bases, and 9 bases lay in between. Per the germline V gene, CDR1 is SGHTA and CDR2 is FQGTGA. CDR3 size: 13 residues. Clones were read by immunoSEQ multiplex PCR, and TCRdb kept only the in-frame ones, dropping some. This table has millions of clones, 85% to 95% appearing once. This receptor was taken from a man younger than 35 in good health. Some clones in this sample may be carry-over from other donors' samples. The sequencing sample was made of naive CD8+ T cells from PBMCs. J is TRBJ1-4 and V is TRBV7-3; no clear D gene. CDR3 sequence (DNA): TGTGCCAGCAGCTTATCGCCCGCGGAAAAACTGTTTTTT. Amino acid sequence: CASSLSPAEKLFF.